This entry lists 8 T cell receptor beta chains sequenced from one sample in a study of blood T cells in healthy people across ages. Through a sample-barcoded 5' primer and a J-beta primer mix, a second PCR was run for roughly 7 to 12 cycles. One entry per CDR3 protein results from TCRdb running MiXCR on the 5' RACE reads. The data show 1.6 million or so distinct CDR3 sequences, almost 35% seen once. Sequencing input: blood. The receptors derive from a woman younger than 45 in good health.

V gene TRBV5-1 combines with J gene TRBJ2-7; D uncertain. This CDR3 region has 11 residues. V lost 6 bases and J 5 bases, leaving 9 bases between the germline ends. From germline, CDR1 is SGHRS and CDR2 YFSETQ. The CDR3 sequence is CASIVGNEQYF. CDR3 nucleotide sequence: TGCGCCAGCATCGTGGGTAACGAGCAGTACTTC. Together with reference TRBV5-1 and TRBJ2-7, the CDR3 gives the full variable domain: KAGVTQTPRYLIKTRGQQVTLSCSPISGHRSVSWYQQTPGQGLQFLFEYFSETQRNKGNFPGRFSGRQFSNSRSEMNVSTLELGDSALYLCASIVGNEQYFGPGTRLTVT.

This clonotype was observed a few times. V gene TRBV9 combines with J gene TRBJ2-1; 7 nucleotides line up with TRBD2. CDR1 is SGDLS, CDR2 YYNGEE, per germline. The CDR3 is made up of 15 amino acids. Trimming cost V 0 bases and J 7 bases; bases outside gene matches: 7. CDR3 protein: CASSVAYSGANEQFF. In DNA, the CDR3 is TGTGCCAGCAGCGTAGCTTACAGCGGGGCGAATGAGCAGTTCTTC.

This clonotype was observed a few times. This rearrangement joins TRBV5-1 to TRBJ1-2; possibly TRBD1 for D (6 bases). Per germline, CDR1 SGHRS and CDR2 YFSETQ. The CDR3 spans 17 residues. With 3 bases removed from V and 0 bases from J, the gap between germline ends came to 18 bases. The CDR3 here is CASSSSIRGPTNYGYTF. DNA for the CDR3: TGCGCCAGCAGCTCTTCTATCAGGGGACCTACTAACTATGGCTACACCTTC.

J is TRBJ1-2 and V is TRBV15; D is unclear. The CDR3 contains 12 residues. The V and J ends lost 6 bases and 1 base respectively, with 6 bases between them. Per the germline V gene, CDR1 is LNHNV and CDR2 is YYDKDF (reference sequence). The CDR3 region has the DNA TGTGCCACCAGTTATGTTAACTATGGCTACACCTTC. It yields the protein CATSYVNYGYTF.

This clonotype showed up just a few times. The chain couples TRBV12-3 or TRBV12-4 to TRBJ1-6; perhaps TRBD1 as D (5 bases). Trimming cost V 6 bases and J 8 bases, with 14 bases left between them. CDR3 size: 14 residues. The CDR3, as DNA: TGTGCCAGCAGCCAGGGAGTGTGGTATTCACCCCTCCACTTT. Encoded protein: CASSQGVWYSPLHF.

This clonotype was seen a handful of times. The chain employs TRBV6-6 and TRBJ2-5, with a possible D match to TRBD2 (6 bases). Germline CDR1 and CDR2: MNHNY and SVGAGI (reference sequence). Trimming cost V 7 bases and J 5 bases, with 14 bases left between them. CDR3 length equals 13 residues. As DNA, the CDR3 is TGTGCCAGCACCCCCTCCGGAGGGGAGACCCAGTACTTC. This codes for CASTPSGGETQYF.

Here the CDR3 DNA reads TGCGCCAGCAGCGCAGGACAGGCAGACACCTACAATGAGCAGTTCTTC. Amino acids: CASSAGQADTYNEQFF. The rearrangement uses TRBV5-1 and TRBJ2-1; TRBD1 agrees at 7 bases. Germline loops: CDR1 SGHRS, CDR2 YFSETQ. The CDR3 has 16 residues. V dropped 4 bases and J dropped 2; count of bases not matched to a gene: 9.

The gene calls are TRBV20-1 and TRBJ2-1; 7 bases match TRBD2. V was pared by 3 bases and J by 4 bases, with 3 bases of the junction left unmatched. The CDR3 runs 13 residues. Germline loops: CDR1 DFQATT, CDR2 SNEGSKA (reference sequence). The CDR3 spells CSARGGVYNEQFF. The CDR3 DNA reads TGCAGTGCTAGGGGGGGGGTGTACAATGAGCAGTTCTTC.